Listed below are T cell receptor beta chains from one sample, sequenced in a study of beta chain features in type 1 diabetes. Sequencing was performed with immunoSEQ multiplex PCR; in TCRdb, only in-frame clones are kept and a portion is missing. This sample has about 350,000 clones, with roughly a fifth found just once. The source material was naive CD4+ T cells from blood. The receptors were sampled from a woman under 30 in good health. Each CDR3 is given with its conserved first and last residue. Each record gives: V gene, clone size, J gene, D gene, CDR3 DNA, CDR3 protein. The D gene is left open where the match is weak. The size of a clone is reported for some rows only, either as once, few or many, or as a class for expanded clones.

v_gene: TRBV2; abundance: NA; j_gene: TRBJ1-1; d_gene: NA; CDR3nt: TGTGCCAGCAGAGACAACCTGAACACTGAAGCTTTCTTT; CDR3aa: CASRDNLNTEAFF
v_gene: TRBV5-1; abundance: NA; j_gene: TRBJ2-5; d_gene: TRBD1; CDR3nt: TGCGCCAGCAGAGTGACAGGGGGCGCGCCAGGGGAGACCCAGTACTTC; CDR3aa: CASRVTGGAPGETQYF
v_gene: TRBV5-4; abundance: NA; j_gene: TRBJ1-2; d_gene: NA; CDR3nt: TGTGCCAGCAGCTTGGCCGGAGGATGGTATGGCTACACCTTC; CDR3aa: CASSLAGGWYGYTF
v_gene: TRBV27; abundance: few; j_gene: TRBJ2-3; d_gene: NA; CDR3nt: TGTGCCAGCAGCACACAGGGATTCCAAGATACGCAGTATTTT; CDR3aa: CASSTQGFQDTQYF
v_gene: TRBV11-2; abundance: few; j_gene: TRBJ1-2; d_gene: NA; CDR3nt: TGTGCCAGCAGCTTCGCGATAGCTAACTATGGCTACACCTTC; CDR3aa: CASSFAIANYGYTF
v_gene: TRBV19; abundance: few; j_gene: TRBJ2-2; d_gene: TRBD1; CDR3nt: TGTGCCAGTACCGACAGGGGGCAGAGCACCGGGGAGCTGTTTTTT; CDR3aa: CASTDRGQSTGELFF
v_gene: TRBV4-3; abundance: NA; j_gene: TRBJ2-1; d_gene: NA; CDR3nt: TGCGCCAGCAGCCAAGGGACCGGGACACAAGCCAATGAGCAGTTCTTC; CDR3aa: CASSQGTGTQANEQFF
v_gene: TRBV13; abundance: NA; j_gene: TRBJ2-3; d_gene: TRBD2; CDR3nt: TGTGCCAGCAGCTTTCCCCTAGCGGGGGGACAAAATACGCAGTATTTT; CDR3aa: CASSFPLAGGQNTQYF
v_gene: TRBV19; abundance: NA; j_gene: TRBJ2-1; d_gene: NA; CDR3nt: TGTGCCAGTAGTCAACAGGAGTCTGCCTACAATGAGCAGTTCTTC; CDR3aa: CASSQQESAYNEQFF
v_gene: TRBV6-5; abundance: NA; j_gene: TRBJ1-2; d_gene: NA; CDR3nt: TGTGCCAGCAGTACCCCCGGAGGGTATGGCTACACCTTC; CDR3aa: CASSTPGGYGYTF
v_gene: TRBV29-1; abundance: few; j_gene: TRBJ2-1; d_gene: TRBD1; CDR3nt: TGCAGTCAAAGACAGGGGTTGTACAATGAGCAGTTCTTC; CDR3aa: CSQRQGLYNEQFF
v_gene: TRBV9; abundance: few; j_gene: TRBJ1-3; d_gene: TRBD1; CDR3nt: TGTGCCAGCAGCGTAGACAGGGGAGACACCATATATTTT; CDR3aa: CASSVDRGDTIYF
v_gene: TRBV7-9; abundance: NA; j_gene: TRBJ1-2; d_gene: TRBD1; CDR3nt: TGTGCCAGCAACACACCCCTCGGGACAGGGGACCACTATGGCTACACCTTC; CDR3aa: CASNTPLGTGDHYGYTF
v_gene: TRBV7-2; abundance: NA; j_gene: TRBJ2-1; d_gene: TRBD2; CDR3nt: TGTGCCAGCAGCTATAGTATCGGACTAGCGGGGAATGAGCAGTTCTTC; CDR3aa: CASSYSIGLAGNEQFF
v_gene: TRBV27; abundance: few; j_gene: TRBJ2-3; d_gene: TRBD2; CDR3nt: TGTGCCAGCAGTCCCTCGGGGAGCGGGAGGGAGGGTACGCAGTATTTT; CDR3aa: CASSPSGSGREGTQYF
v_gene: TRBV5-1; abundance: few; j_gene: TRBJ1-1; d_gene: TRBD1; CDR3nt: TGCGCCAGCTACCCGGACAGGGTGAACACTGAAGCTTTCTTT; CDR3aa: CASYPDRVNTEAFF